A single sample gave rise to the 11 T cell receptor beta chains below, sequenced in a study of blood T cell repertoires in COVID-19. Assay used: immunoSEQ multiplex PCR; TCRdb lists only in-frame clones, some missing. Seen here are 150,000 to 190,000 clones, 70% to 85% observed once, and the top ten hold about 8.9%. Sequencing was performed on peripheral blood. All receptors derive from a woman aged 50 to 60 with acute or convalescent COVID-19.

The chain employs TRBV7-9 and TRBJ1-3; TRBD1 is a possible D gene (5 bases). This CDR3 region has 14 residues. Trimming pared 6 bases from V and 0 bases from J, leaving 9 bases between. Germline V gene sequence: CDR1 SEHNR, CDR2 FQNEAQ (reference sequence). The CDR3 nucleotides are TGTGCCAGCAGTGACAGCCGCTCTGGAAACACCATATATTTT. Amino acids: CASSDSRSGNTIYF.

The chain carries TRBV5-1 and TRBJ2-2; D unresolved. CDR3 size: 15 residues. V dropped 6 bases and J dropped 2 bases, with 14 bases sitting between them. Germline loops: CDR1 SGHRS, CDR2 YFSETQ. CDR3 in DNA: TGCGCCAGCACGGTCCAGGTCGAAAACACCGGGGAGCTGTTTTTT. Residues: CASTVQVENTGELFF.

The chain links TRBV28 to TRBJ1-2; a weak D match, TRBD1 (5 bases). The CDR3 loop spans 14 amino acids. V dropped 7 bases and J dropped 8 bases, with 20 bases sitting between them. The germline gives CDR1 MDHEN, CDR2 SYDVKM. The CDR3 protein is CASTIPGLGLGYTF. The CDR3 DNA sequence: TGTGCCAGCACCATACCGGGACTCGGGCTGGGCTACACCTTC.

This rearrangement joins TRBV2 to TRBJ1-5; D might be TRBD1 (5 bases). The CDR3 runs to 15 residues. CDR1 SNHLY and CDR2 FYNNEI come from the germline V gene. V was clipped by 5 bases and J by 4 bases, with 15 bases between them. The CDR3 loop reads CASSRDSLGNQPQHF. In DNA, the CDR3 is TGTGCCAGCAGTAGGGACTCCCTCGGTAATCAGCCCCAGCATTTT.

This clone was detected only once. Other DNA sequences in this specimen translate into the identical CDR3. This rearrangement joins TRBV5-1 to TRBJ1-3, with a weak D call TRBD1 (6 bases). CDR3 size: 15 residues. CDR1 is SGHRS and CDR2 is YFSETQ in the germline V gene. V shed 4 bases and J shed 0 bases, with 11 bases lying between them. For the CDR3, the DNA is TGCGCCAGCAGCCAAACAGGGAGCTCTGGAAACACCATATATTTT. Translation gives CASSQTGSSGNTIYF.

The gene calls are TRBV7-2 and TRBJ1-5; 11 bases fit TRBD1. The ends lost 5 bases at V and 4 bases at J; junction bases unmatched: 4. CDR3 size: 15 residues. The germline V gene encodes CDR1 SGHTA and CDR2 FQGNSA. CDR3: CASSRDRGWNQPQHF. The CDR3 DNA sequence: TGTGCCAGCAGCCGGGACAGGGGGTGGAATCAGCCCCAGCATTTT.

The chain recombines TRBV24-1 with TRBJ1-2, with D hard to call. The CDR3 loop spans 12 amino acids. Germline V gene data show CDR1 as KGHDR and CDR2 as SFDVKD. The V end lost 4 bases, the J end lost 4 bases, and 6 bases lay between the germline ends. CDR3 DNA: TGTGCCACCAGTGACAATAGCTATGGCTACACCTTC. It yields the protein CATSDNSYGYTF.

CDR3 amino acids: CASSLGGLRSEAFF. The CDR3 bases are TGCGCCAGCAGCTTGGGGGGGCTTAGATCTGAAGCTTTCTTT. J is TRBJ1-1 and V is TRBV5-1, with D possibly TRBD1 on 6 matching bases. The germline V gene has CDR1 SGHRS and CDR2 YFSETQ. The CDR3 has 14 amino acids. V gave up 0 bases and J gave up 6 bases, with 12 bases separating them. The full variable domain, with the rest looked up from reference TRBV5-1 and TRBJ1-1, is KAGVTQTPRYLIKTRGQQVTLSCSPISGHRSVSWYQQTPGQGLQFLFEYFSETQRNKGNFPGRFSGRQFSNSRSEMNVSTLELGDSALYLCASSLGGLRSEAFFGQGTRLTVV.

The chain employs TRBV6-5 and TRBJ2-1; 9 bases are a match to TRBD2. CDR1 is MNHEY and CDR2 is SVGAGI in the germline V gene. The CDR3 spans 15 residues. The V gene end was trimmed by 5 bases and the J gene end by 7 bases; junction bases not matched to a gene: 9. CDR3 coding DNA: TGTGCCAGCAGTAGGAAGGCTAGCGGGGATAATGAGCAGTTCTTC. Its translation is CASSRKASGDNEQFF.

V usage is TRBV5-1 and J usage is TRBJ1-3, with 8 positions matching TRBD1. This CDR3 has 15 amino acids. The trim removed 4 bases at V and 4 bases at J, leaving 7 bases unmatched. Germline values: CDR1 SGHRS, CDR2 YFSETQ. CDR3 sequence: CASSTGGGLGNTIYF. The CDR3 region has the DNA TGCGCCAGCAGCACAGGGGGAGGGCTCGGAAACACCATATATTTT.

The chain joins TRBV5-6 to TRBJ2-7; 13 bases map to TRBD2. J lost 4 bases, V lost 0 bases, and 4 bases had no gene match. There are 16 residues in the CDR3. The germline CDR1 and CDR2 sequences are SGHDT and YYEEEE. CDR3 loop: CASSLAWTSGSYEQYF. DNA of the CDR3: TGTGCCAGCAGCTTGGCCTGGACTAGCGGGAGTTACGAGCAGTACTTC. Variable domain in full (rest from reference TRBV5-6 and TRBJ2-7): DAGVTQSPTHLIKTRGQQVTLRCSPKSGHDTVSWYQQALGQGPQFIFQYYEEEERQRGNFPDRFSGHQFPNYSSELNVNALLLGDSALYLCASSLAWTSGSYEQYFGPGTRLTVT.